The rows below give T cell receptor beta chains drawn from one sample of a study of T cell responses to AZD1222 COVID-19 vaccine. Some clones are missing from TCRdb's copy, which holds only in-frame ones; the method was immunoSEQ multiplex PCR. Here the sample spans approximately 130,000 clones, more than 85% being singletons. The sample was peripheral blood, taken on day 0 of AZD1222 vaccination. The origin of the receptors is an adult in good health. Both conserved end residues are part of each CDR3. Fields, in order: CDR3 length, V gene, J gene, CDR3 protein.

>14|TRBV30|TRBJ1-5
CAWSATHSNQPQHF
>10|TRBV5-4|TRBJ1-2
CASSLGGYTF
>13|TRBV19|TRBJ1-1
CASSTSGQGGAFF
>13|TRBV27|TRBJ2-7
CASSLSGWVEQYF
>16|TRBV9|TRBJ2-6
CASSVVLGVGANVLTF
>17|TRBV24-1|TRBJ1-1
CATSSGTGGLMNTEAFF
>16|TRBV5-1|TRBJ2-7
CASSWREWTEGSEQYF
>14|TRBV28|TRBJ1-2
CASIVSGGLYGYTF
>14|TRBV28|TRBJ1-2
CASWGLGANYGYTF
>14|TRBV6-2/TRBV6-3|TRBJ2-7
CASRPWSSLDEQYF
>14|TRBV5-4|TRBJ1-5
CASSSPGEDQPQHF
>14|TRBV6-4|TRBJ1-5
CASSETASNQPQHF
>17|TRBV25-1|TRBJ1-1
CASSEPTTQGGRAEAFF
>16|TRBV6-1|TRBJ2-7
CASSEVGGARAYEQYF
>18|TRBV25-1|TRBJ2-3
CASTAGGLASGITDTQYF
>15|TRBV5-1|TRBJ1-5
CASSLAGHSNQPQHF
>12|TRBV30|TRBJ1-2
CAWAGFHFGYTF
>17|TRBV19|TRBJ2-7
CARNYTQAGGCPYEQYF
>13|TRBV5-1|TRBJ2-7
CASKTSGSYEQYF
>16|TRBV4-3|TRBJ1-5
CASSQDPMISNQPQHF
>15|TRBV28|TRBJ2-5
CASSFRTSGQETQYF
>17|TRBV18|TRBJ1-3
CASSPVAGQSSGNTIYF